This TCR beta chain came from a study of PD-1 blockade in classical Hodgkin lymphoma. Broader study findings: There was a significant rise in CD4+ TCR diversity by C4D1, with no such rise for CD8+. Some patients started nivolumab under 1 year after ASCT, and they were excluded. The causes of the repertoire differences, possibly disease activity or prior therapy, remain undefined.

This clone occurred a few times. Its antigen is still unknown. Clones were sequenced by immunoSEQ multiplex PCR, and TCRdb holds only the in-frame ones, with some missing. Here the sample spans some 150,000 clones, less than 80% being singletons. Exposure to brentuximab vedotin varied, and each patient had relapsed following autologous stem cell transplantation. This CDR3 has 13 residues. Trimming took off 1 base at V and 6 bases at J, with 9 bases between the two ends. CDR1 is MNHEY and CDR2 is SVGAGI in the germline V gene. This TCR was sampled from a human donor with classical Hodgkin lymphoma. The gene calls are TRBV6-5 and TRBJ1-1, with D maybe TRBD1 (5 bases). The sequencing used peripheral blood mononuclear cells (PBMCs), collected before the second cycle of nivolumab. DNA of the CDR3: TGTGCCAGCAGTTACTTCGCGGGGGCTGAAGCTTTCTTT. This encodes CASSYFAGAEAFF.